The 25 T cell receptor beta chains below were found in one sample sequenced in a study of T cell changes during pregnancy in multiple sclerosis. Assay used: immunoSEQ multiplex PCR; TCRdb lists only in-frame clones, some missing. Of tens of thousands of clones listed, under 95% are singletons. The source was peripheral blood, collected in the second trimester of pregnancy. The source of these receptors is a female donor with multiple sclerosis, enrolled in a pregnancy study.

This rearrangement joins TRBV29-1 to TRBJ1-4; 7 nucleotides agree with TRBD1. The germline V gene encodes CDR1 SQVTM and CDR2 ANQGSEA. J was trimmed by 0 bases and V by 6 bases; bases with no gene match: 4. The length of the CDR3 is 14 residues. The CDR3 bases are TGCAGCGTAGCAACAGGGGCAACTAATGAAAAACTGTTTTTT. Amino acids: CSVATGATNEKLFF.

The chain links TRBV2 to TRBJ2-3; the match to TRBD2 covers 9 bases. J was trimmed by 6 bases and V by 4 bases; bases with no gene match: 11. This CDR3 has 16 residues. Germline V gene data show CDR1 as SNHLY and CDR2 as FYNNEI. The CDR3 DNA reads TGTGCCAGCAGTGTTCAAGGGACTAGCTTTTCGGATACGCAGTATTTT. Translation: CASSVQGTSFSDTQYF. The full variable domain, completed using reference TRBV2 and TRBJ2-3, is EPEVTQTPSHQVTQMGQEVILRCVPISNHLYFYWYRQILGQKVEFLVSFYNNEISEKSEIFDDQFSVERPDGSNFTLKIRSTKLEDSAMYFCASSVQGTSFSDTQYFGPGTRLTVL.

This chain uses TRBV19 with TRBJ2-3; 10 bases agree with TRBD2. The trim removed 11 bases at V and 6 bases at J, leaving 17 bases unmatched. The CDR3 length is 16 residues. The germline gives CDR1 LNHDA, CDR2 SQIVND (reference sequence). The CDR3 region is CAPAGGSGGFFDTQYF. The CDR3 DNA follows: TGTGCCCCCGCTGGGGGTAGCGGGGGGTTCTTTGATACGCAGTATTTT.

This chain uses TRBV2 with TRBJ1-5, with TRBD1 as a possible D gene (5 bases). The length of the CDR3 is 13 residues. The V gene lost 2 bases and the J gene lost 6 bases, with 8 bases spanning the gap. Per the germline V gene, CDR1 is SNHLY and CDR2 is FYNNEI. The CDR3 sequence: CASSEWGGQPQHF. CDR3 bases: TGTGCCAGCAGTGAATGGGGGGGTCAGCCCCAGCATTTT.

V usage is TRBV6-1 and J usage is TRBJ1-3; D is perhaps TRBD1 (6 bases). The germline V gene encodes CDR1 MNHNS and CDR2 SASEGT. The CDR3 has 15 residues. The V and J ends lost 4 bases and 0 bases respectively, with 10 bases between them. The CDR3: CASSVEGVSGNTIYF. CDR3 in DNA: TGTGCCAGCAGTGTCGAGGGGGTCTCTGGAAACACCATATATTTT.

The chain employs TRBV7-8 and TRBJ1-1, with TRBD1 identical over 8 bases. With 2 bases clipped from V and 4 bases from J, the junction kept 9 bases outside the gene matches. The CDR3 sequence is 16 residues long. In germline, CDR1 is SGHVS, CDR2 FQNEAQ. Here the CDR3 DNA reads TGTGCCAGCAGCTTACCGGGACAGGTAGTGCGCACTGAAGCTTTCTTT. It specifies CASSLPGQVVRTEAFF.

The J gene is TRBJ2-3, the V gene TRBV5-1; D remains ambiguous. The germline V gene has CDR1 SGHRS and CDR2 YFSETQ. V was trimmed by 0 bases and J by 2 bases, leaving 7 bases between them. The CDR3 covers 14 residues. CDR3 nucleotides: TGCGCCAGCAGCTTGGGGCGGTTCACAGATACGCAGTATTTT. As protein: CASSLGRFTDTQYF.

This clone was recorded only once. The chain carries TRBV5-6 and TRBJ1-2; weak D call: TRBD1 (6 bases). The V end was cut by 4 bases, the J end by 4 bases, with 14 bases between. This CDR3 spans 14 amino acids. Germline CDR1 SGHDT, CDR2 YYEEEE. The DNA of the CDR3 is TGTGCCAGCAGCCCCACCCAGGGGTTCTATGGCTACACCTTC. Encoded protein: CASSPTQGFYGYTF.

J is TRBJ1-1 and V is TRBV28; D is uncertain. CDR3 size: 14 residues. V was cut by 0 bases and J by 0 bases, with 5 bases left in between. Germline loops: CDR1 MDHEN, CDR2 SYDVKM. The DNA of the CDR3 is TGTGCCAGCAGTTTATGGCAGATGAACACTGAAGCTTTCTTT. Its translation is CASSLWQMNTEAFF.

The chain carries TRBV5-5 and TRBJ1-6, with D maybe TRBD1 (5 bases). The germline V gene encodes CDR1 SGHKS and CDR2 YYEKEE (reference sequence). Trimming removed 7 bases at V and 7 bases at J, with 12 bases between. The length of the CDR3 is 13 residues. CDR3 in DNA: TGTGCCAGCGGGGGGGTGATAAATTCACCCCTCCACTTT. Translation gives CASGGVINSPLHF.

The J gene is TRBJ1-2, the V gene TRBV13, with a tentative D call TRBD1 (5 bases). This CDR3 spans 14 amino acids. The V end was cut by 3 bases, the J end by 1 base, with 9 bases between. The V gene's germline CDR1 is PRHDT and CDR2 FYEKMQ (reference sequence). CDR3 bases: TGTGCCAGCAGCTTCAGGGAGGGTAACTATGGCTACACCTTC. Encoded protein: CASSFREGNYGYTF.

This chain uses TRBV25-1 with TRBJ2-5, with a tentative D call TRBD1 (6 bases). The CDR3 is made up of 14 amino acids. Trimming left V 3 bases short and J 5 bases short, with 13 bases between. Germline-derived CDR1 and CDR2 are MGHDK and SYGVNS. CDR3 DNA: TGTGCCAGCAGTGATCAGGACAGATGGGAGACCCAGTACTTC. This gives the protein CASSDQDRWETQYF.

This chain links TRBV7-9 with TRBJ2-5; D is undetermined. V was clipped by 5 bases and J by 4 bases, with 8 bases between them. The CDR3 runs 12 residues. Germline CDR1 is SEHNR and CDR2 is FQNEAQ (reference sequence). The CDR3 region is CASSPLGETQYF. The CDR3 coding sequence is TGTGCCAGCAGCCCACTTGGAGAGACCCAGTACTTC.

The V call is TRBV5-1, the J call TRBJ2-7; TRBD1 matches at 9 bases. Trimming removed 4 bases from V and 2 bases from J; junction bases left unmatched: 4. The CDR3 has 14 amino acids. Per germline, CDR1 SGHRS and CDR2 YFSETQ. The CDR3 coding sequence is TGCGCCAGCAGCAAAGGACAGGGGCCCTACGAGCAGTACTTC. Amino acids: CASSKGQGPYEQYF.

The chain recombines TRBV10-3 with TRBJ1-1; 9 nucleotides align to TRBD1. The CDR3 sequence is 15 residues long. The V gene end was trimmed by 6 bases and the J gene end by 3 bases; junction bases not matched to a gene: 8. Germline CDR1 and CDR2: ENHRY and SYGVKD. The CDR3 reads CAISPDRGSHTEAFF. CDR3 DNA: TGTGCCATCAGCCCAGACAGGGGGAGTCACACTGAAGCTTTCTTT.

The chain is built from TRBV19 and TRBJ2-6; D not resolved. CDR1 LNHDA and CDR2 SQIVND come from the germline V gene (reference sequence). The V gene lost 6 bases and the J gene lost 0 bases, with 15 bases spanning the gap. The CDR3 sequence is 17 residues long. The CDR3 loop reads CASSPTKFASGANVLTF. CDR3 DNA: TGTGCCAGTAGCCCAACAAAGTTCGCCTCTGGGGCCAACGTCCTGACTTTC.

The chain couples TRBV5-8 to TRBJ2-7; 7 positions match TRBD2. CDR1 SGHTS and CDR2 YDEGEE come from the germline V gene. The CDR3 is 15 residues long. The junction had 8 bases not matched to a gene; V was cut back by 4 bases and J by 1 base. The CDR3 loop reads CASSPVAGESYEQYF. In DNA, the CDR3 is TGTGCCAGCAGCCCGGTGGCGGGGGAATCCTACGAGCAGTACTTC.

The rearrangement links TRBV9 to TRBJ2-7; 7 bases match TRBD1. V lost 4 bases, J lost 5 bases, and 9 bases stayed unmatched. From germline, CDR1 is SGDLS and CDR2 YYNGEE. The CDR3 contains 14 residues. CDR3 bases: TGTGCCAGCAGCAGGGGGCAGGGTAACCACGAGCAGTACTTC. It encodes CASSRGQGNHEQYF.

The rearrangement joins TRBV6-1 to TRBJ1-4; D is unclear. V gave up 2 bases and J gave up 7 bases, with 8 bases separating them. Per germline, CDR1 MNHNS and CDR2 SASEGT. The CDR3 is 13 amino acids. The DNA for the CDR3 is TGTGCCAGCAGTGAAATTCGAGGTGAAAAACTGTTTTTT. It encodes CASSEIRGEKLFF.

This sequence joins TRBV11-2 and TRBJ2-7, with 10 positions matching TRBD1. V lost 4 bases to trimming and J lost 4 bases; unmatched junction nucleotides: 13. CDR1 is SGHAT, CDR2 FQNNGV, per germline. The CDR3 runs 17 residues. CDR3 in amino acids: CASSYSPEGQGKYEQYF. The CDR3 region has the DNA TGTGCCAGCAGCTACTCCCCCGAGGGACAGGGGAAATACGAGCAGTACTTC.

The chain's CDR3 is CSALYEKLFF. As DNA, the CDR3 is TGCAGTGCTTTATATGAAAAACTGTTTTTT. The genes are TRBV20-1 and TRBJ1-4; D gene unclear. The CDR3 has 10 amino acids. V was shortened by 5 bases and J by 6 bases, with 4 bases between the two germline ends. Looked up from germline, CDR1 is DFQATT and CDR2 is SNEGSKA (reference sequence).

The CDR3 is CASSLIWIRRTEAFF. The CDR3 DNA reads TGTGCCAGCAGCTTGATTTGGATAAGGAGGACTGAAGCTTTCTTT. The chain has TRBV5-8 and TRBJ1-1; D gene unclear. CDR3 length: 15 residues. CDR1 is SGHTS and CDR2 is YDEGEE in the germline V gene. Trimming cost V 1 base and J 5 bases, with 15 bases left between them.

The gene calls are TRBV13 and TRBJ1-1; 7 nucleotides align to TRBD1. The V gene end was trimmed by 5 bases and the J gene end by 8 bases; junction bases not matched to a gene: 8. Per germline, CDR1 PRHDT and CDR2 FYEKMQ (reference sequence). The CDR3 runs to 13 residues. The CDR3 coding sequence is TGTGCCAGCAGCCCCGAGCAGGGGGTGGAAGCTTTCTTT. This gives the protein CASSPEQGVEAFF. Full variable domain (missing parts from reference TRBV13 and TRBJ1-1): AAGVIQSPRHLIKEKRETATLKCYPIPRHDTVYWYQQGPGQDPQFLISFYEKMQSDKGSIPDRFSAQQFSDYHSELNMSSLELGDSALYFCASSPEQGVEAFFGQGTRLTVV.

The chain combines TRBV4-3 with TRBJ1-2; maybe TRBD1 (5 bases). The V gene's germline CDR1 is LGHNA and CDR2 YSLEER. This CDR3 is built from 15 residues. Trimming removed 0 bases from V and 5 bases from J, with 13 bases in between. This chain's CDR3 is CASSQDYRRWYGYTF. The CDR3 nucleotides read TGCGCCAGCAGCCAAGATTACAGGCGTTGGTATGGCTACACCTTC.

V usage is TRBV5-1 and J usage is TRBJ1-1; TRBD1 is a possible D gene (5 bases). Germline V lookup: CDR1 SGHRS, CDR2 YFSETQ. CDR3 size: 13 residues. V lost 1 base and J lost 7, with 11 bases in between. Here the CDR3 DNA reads TGCGCCAGCAGCTTGCTCAGGGAGGGTGAAGCTTTCTTT. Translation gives CASSLLREGEAFF.